These 12 T cell receptor beta chains share one sample of origin, sequenced in a study of CD8+CD57+ T cells in acquired aplastic anemia. Researchers used genomic DNA as the template to profile TCR beta VDJ and CDR3. TCRdb ran MiXCR on the reads and lists one entry per CDR3 protein. This sample yields about 190,000 distinct CDR3 sequences, of which under 70% are seen a single time; around 42% belongs to the top ten. Sequencing used sorted CD4+, CD8+, or CD8+CD57+ T cells (not recorded which) from PBMCs. These receptors were obtained from a human donor with severe aplastic anemia or a healthy control (not recorded which).

There are a few counts of this clonotype. V is TRBV7-3 and J is TRBJ1-2, with TRBD1 identical over 9 bases. This CDR3 spans 18 amino acids. Germline CDR1 and CDR2: SGHTA and FQGTGA. V trimming: 2 bases; J trimming: 0 bases; junction bases outside the gene matches: 10. The CDR3 DNA reads as TGTGCCAGCAGCTTAGCCGGGACAGGGTATTCTACTAACTATGGCTACACCTTC. Its translation: CASSLAGTGYSTNYGYTF.

The chain links TRBV13 to TRBJ2-7; 8 positions agree with TRBD2. Trimming at V came to 5 bases and at J to 6 bases, leaving 6 bases not matched to a gene. This CDR3 comprises 13 residues. Germline V CDR1 and CDR2: PRHDT, FYEKMQ (reference sequence). DNA for the CDR3: TGTGCCAGCAGCCCGAGCGGGAGAAGCGAGCAGTACTTC. This translates into CASSPSGRSEQYF.

The chain couples TRBV29-1 to TRBJ2-1; D assignment may be TRBD1 or TRBD2 (5 bases each). The germline V gene has CDR1 SQVTM and CDR2 ANQGSEA. The V end lost 5 bases, the J end lost 0 bases, and 11 bases lay between the germline ends. This CDR3 is built from 14 residues. The CDR3, as DNA: TGCAGCGTTTTAGGGGAGAGCTCCTACAATGAGCAGTTCTTC. It specifies CSVLGESSYNEQFF.

With regard to this clonotype: The junction and the germline gene differ at one end; a read error may be behind it. The gene calls are TRBV20-1 and TRBJ1-2; a possible D gene is TRBD1 (5 bases). Germline V gives CDR1 DFQATT, CDR2 SNEGSKA (reference sequence). The CDR3 length is 13 residues. CDR3 loop: CSAKTAKADGCTF. The CDR3 DNA is TGCAGTGCCAAGACAGCGAAGGCTGATGGCTGCACCTTC.

The V gene is TRBV9, the J gene TRBJ2-7; D is unresolved. Trimming took 3 bases from V and 5 from J, leaving 21 bases between them. There are 16 residues in the CDR3. Per the germline V gene, CDR1 is SGDLS and CDR2 is YYNGEE. CDR3 nucleotides: TGTGCCAGCAGCGAACGATCAGCAGGTAGTTCGGACGAGCAGTACTTC. Translating gives CASSERSAGSSDEQYF.

This clonotype was detected many times. The rearrangement joins TRBV7-9 to TRBJ1-1, with D uncertain. Germline V gene data show CDR1 as SEHNR and CDR2 as FQNEAQ (reference sequence). V lost 5 bases and J 3 bases, leaving 10 bases between the germline ends. This CDR3 has 13 amino acids. The CDR3 region is CASSNGPDTEAFF. The CDR3 nucleotides are TGTGCCAGCAGCAACGGCCCGGACACTGAAGCTTTCTTT. Full variable domain (missing parts from reference TRBV7-9 and TRBJ1-1): DTGVSQNPRHKITKRGQNVTFRCDPISEHNRLYWYRQTLGQGPEFLTYFQNEAQLEKSRLLSDRFSAERPKGSFSTLEIQRTEQGDSAMYLCASSNGPDTEAFFGQGTRLTVV.

This chain links TRBV10-3 with TRBJ2-2; 12 bases fit TRBD1. Germline CDR1 ENHRY, CDR2 SYGVKD. The V and J ends lost 3 bases and 7 bases, in that order; junction bases with no gene match: 9. CDR3 size: 17 residues. This CDR3 reads CAISESGTGGDGGELFF. CDR3 nucleotide sequence: TGTGCCATCAGTGAATCGGGGACAGGGGGCGATGGCGGGGAGCTGTTTTTT.

This chain links TRBV20-1 with TRBJ1-3, with 7 bases matching TRBD1. The V and J ends lost 0 bases and 3 bases, in that order; junction bases with no gene match: 8. The germline V gene has CDR1 DFQATT and CDR2 SNEGSKA (reference sequence). The CDR3 extends over 16 amino acids. CDR3: CSARDRRSGGGNTIYF. Written as DNA, the CDR3 is TGCAGTGCTAGAGATAGGAGGTCAGGGGGTGGAAACACCATATATTTT.

This clonotype was counted ten times or more. The V and J genes are TRBV6-4 and TRBJ2-3; weak D call: TRBD2 (6 bases). The CDR3 loop spans 13 amino acids. The germline gives CDR1 MRHNA, CDR2 SNTAGT. The germline V and J ends were trimmed by 7 bases and 1 base, with 9 bases remaining between them. The CDR3 loop is CASKGEGTDTQYF. CDR3 nucleotide sequence: TGTGCCAGCAAAGGGGAGGGCACAGATACGCAGTATTTT.

This clonotype was counted ten times or more. The J gene is TRBJ2-7, the V gene TRBV19; weak D call: TRBD2 (5 bases). In germline, CDR1 is LNHDA, CDR2 SQIVND (reference sequence). Trimming pared 5 bases from V and 3 bases from J, leaving 23 bases between. CDR3 length: 17 amino acids. The CDR3 DNA reads as TGTGCCAGTAGTCCGGGCACTAGGTCAGGTAGGTTCTACGAGCAGTACTTC. This gives the protein CASSPGTRSGRFYEQYF.

This clonotype was seen only once. The V gene is TRBV10-1, the J gene TRBJ2-7, with D hard to call. CDR1 and CDR2 (germline): WNHNN, SYGVQD (reference sequence). The CDR3 consists of 11 residues. V lost 1 base and J lost 7, with 5 bases in between. DNA of the CDR3: TGCGCCAGCAGTGAGTTGGGTGAGCAGTACTTC. Translating gives CASSELGEQYF.

The V gene is TRBV24-1, the J gene TRBJ2-5; 12 nucleotides agree with TRBD2. CDR3 length: 18 residues. Looked up from germline, CDR1 is KGHDR and CDR2 is SFDVKD. J was trimmed by 2 bases and V by 3 bases; bases with no gene match: 9. CDR3 sequence reads: CATSDPPTSGSWQETQYF. The CDR3 bases are TGTGCCACCAGTGATCCTCCGACTAGCGGGAGTTGGCAAGAGACCCAGTACTTC.